This T cell receptor (beta chain) is drawn from a study of blood T cells in healthy people across ages (dated by TCRdb to about 2015). Regarding the research as a whole: In model experiments, roughly one uniquely barcoded TCR beta cDNA molecule per two T cells was captured by template switching. Using deep sequencing normalized with unique cDNA molecular identifiers, the study measured how TCR beta repertoire diversity changes with age. Using the same blood draw, the study looked at two additional independent replicas of 1 million unique cDNA reads for two donors, one aged 18 to 30 and the other aged 80 or older. The donors were divided into four age groups: young (average about 16 years), middle-aged (about 40), aged (approximately 62) and long-lived (82). To avoid experimental bias, donors of different ages were distributed randomly across sequencing lanes. What the research found in general, with its limitations: Compared with the aged group, the long-lived group had more naive CD4+ T cells, fewer expanded clones and increased TCR diversity, a pattern suggesting age selection. Observed TCR beta diversity per million T cells fell roughly linearly with age, and a significant reduction was already apparent by age around 36. The CMV infection status of donors was not known, potentially confounding age-related changes in expanded clonotypes. Estimates of total diversity from one million sequenced T cells were regarded as lower bounds and underestimates. The percentage of naive T cells measured by flow cytometry correlated strongly with observed TCR beta diversity. Conclusive comparison of naive and antigen-experienced compartments was prevented by the profiling of bulk unsorted PBMCs.

The receptor library was made with 5' RACE. The data were produced on an Illumina HiSeq 2500. A second roughly 6 to 11 cycle PCR used a sample-barcoded 5' primer and a J-beta primer mix. A template-switch 5' adaptor carrying 12 random nucleotides introduced a unique molecular identifier onto each TCR beta cDNA molecule. Each sample yielded at least 3 million CDR3-containing paired-end reads. First-strand cDNA was synthesized from all RNA with the Mint cDNA synthesis kit, primed by a TRBC-specific oligonucleotide. After uracil-DNA glycosylase treatment, a first 18-cycle PCR used universal primers M1SS and BC2_uni_R on all cDNA. Per the source publication's procedure: For normalization, 1 million high-quality reads were randomly selected from each sample, with every read carrying a distinct molecular identifier. Instead of being binned into consensus sequences, reads that shared molecular identifiers were thrown out. MiTCR, run with a Q25 quality threshold and the strictest error-elimination algorithm, handled CDR3 identification, clonotype clustering and error correction. A nonparametric unseen species model with Euler transformation was used to estimate a lower bound on total TCR beta diversity. TCRdb redid the processing of the public reads, applying fastp at Q25 and MiXCR, and retained in-frame beta chains. Records with the same CDR3 protein are collapsed into one entry carrying the most frequent genes and DNA. These V and J calls rely on TCRdb rather than the paper's analysis. The sample table shows roughly 730,000 distinct CDR3 sequences, and more than 50% are seen once. In total, the top ten clones hold around 24% of the sample.

Systemically healthy Caucasian individuals from Russia, around 38 in total and aged roughly 6 to 90 years, were included as donors. Roughly 11 milliliters of peripheral blood were drawn from each donor into EDTA-treated Vacutainer tubes. Ficoll-Paque density-gradient centrifugation was used to isolate PBMCs, with at least 7 million obtained per sample. Total RNA was extracted from PBMCs with Trizol reagent, with at least 5.5 micrograms obtained per sample. The percentages of naive CD45RAhigh/CD27high T cells were determined by flow cytometry on a PBMC aliquot from every donor. Taken from the germline V gene, the CDR1 and CDR2 loops are ENHRY and SYGVKD. Trimming removed 3 bases from V and 6 bases from J; the gene matches leave 4 bases unexplained. Spanning cysteine to phenylalanine, the CDR3 consists of 15 amino acids. CDR3 DNA only is kept here, 45 bases in frame from base 1. In regard to this clonotype: Its antigen remains undetermined. Base-call qualities are not available, and no considerably larger clone is one nucleotide away.

The receptor chain draws on TRBV10-3 and TRBJ2-1, and 11 junction bases match TRBD2. The sample comprised blood. The sequence derives from a man aged 35 to 55 in good health. Here is the DNA: TGTGCCATCAGTGACTCTACTAGCGGGAGCAATGAGCAGTTCTTC. This sequence encodes CAISDSTSGSNEQFF.